The sequence of this T cell receptor (beta chain) was determined in a study of blood T cell repertoires in COVID-19. Study information: From the United States, Italy and Spain came samples of acute and convalescent COVID-19.

Participants' own reports of clinical history determined their cohort assignment. The protocol was immunoSEQ multiplex PCR, while the TCRdb copy is restricted to in-frame clones and leaves out a portion. The data hold approximately 300,000 clones, with 80% to 90% observed a single time. Germline V CDR1 and CDR2: MRHNA, SNTAGT. The V end was cut by 1 base, the J end by 7 bases, with 20 bases between. The CDR3 runs to 17 residues. Sequences were obtained from PBMCs or T cells enriched from blood (not recorded which). This chain links TRBV6-4 with TRBJ1-5; D unclear. This receptor was identified in a woman aged 30 to 39 who had recovered from COVID-19. The CDR3 DNA is TGTGCCAGCAGTGACTTGGCAGGTGTACCTAAAATCCAGCCCCAGCATTTT. This gives the protein CASSDLAGVPKIQPQHF.